Listed below are T cell receptor beta chains from one sample, sequenced in a study of identifying expanded T cells in peripheral blood. Using immunoSEQ multiplex PCR, the repertoire was profiled, and TCRdb retains in-frame clones only, with some absent. The sample contains around 94,000 clones, 80% to 90% of which appear only once. The sequenced sample was blood. The receptors stem from a person aged 18 to 75 in good health. The CDR3 runs from the conserved cysteine through the conserved F or W. A D gene is named only where the DNA matches it firmly. Clone size is shown for a subset of rows, as once, few, many or a class of expanded clone.

>TRBV5-6|TRBJ2-7|-|-
TGTGCCAGCAGCTTGGGGACCAGGTCCTACGAGCAGTACTTC
CASSLGTRSYEQYF
>TRBV30|TRBJ2-3|TRBD1|-
TGTGCCTGGAGCGGTTTAAGACAGGGAACCACAGATACGCAGTATTTT
CAWSGLRQGTTDTQYF
>TRBV15|TRBJ2-7|TRBD2|-
TGTGCCACCAGCAGAGGAACCGGGACTAGGCGCTACGAGCAGTACTTC
CATSRGTGTRRYEQYF
>TRBV9|TRBJ1-1|TRBD1|-
TGTGCCAGCAGCGTAGATTCAGGGGGGGTTGCTTTCTTT
CASSVDSGGVAFF
>TRBV4-3|TRBJ1-1|-|once
TGCGCCAGCAGCCAAGATCCCCCCCAACGGGGGGCGCGACCACAAGCTTTCTTT
CASSQDPPQRGARPQAFF
>TRBV4-3|TRBJ1-1|-|-
TGCGCCAGCAGCCATAACACTGAAGCTTTCTTT
CASSHNTEAFF
>TRBV10-2|TRBJ1-1|TRBD1|-
TGCGCCAGCAGTGATCCTGATCTTAGGACAGGGGAAGCTTTCTTT
CASSDPDLRTGEAFF
>TRBV5-6|TRBJ2-1|TRBD1|-
TGTGCCAGCAGCTTCGACCGGGACAGGGGGAAGTTCTTC
CASSFDRDRGKFF
>TRBV18|TRBJ1-2|TRBD1|-
TGTGCCAGCACTCACAGGGGGGAGGACTATGGCTACACCTTC
CASTHRGEDYGYTF
>TRBV6-6|TRBJ1-1|-|-
TGTGCCAGCACCGGACAGATGAACACTGAAGCTTTCTTT
CASTGQMNTEAFF
>TRBV6-1|TRBJ1-2|-|-
TGTGCCAGCAGACAGACCTACTATGGCTACACCTTC
CASRQTYYGYTF
>TRBV6-6|TRBJ1-2|-|-
TGTGCCAGCAGTTACTCGAGATTCTCCGAGGGGGTTGGCTACACCTTC
CASSYSRFSEGVGYTF
>TRBV7-9|TRBJ1-4|-|-
TGTGCCAGCACCCAACGCTCGGGCCTACGAGGTGAAAAACTGTTTTTT
CASTQRSGLRGEKLFF
>TRBV5-1|TRBJ2-7|-|-
TGCGCCAGCGGGGCGGAAACTGTGCAGTACTTC
CASGAETVQYF
>TRBV19|TRBJ1-3|-|-
TGTGCCAGTAGTATATTCGGGGGGGCTAACCCTGGAAACACCATATATTTT
CASSIFGGANPGNTIYF
>TRBV6-5|TRBJ1-4|-|-
TGTGCCAGCAGTTTCCTAGAGGGTAATGAAAAACTGTTTTTT
CASSFLEGNEKLFF
>TRBV6-5|TRBJ1-1|-|-
TGTGCCAGCAGTTACCCGGGAGGGCAAGGAAGTCGAGCTTTCTTT
CASSYPGGQGSRAFF
>TRBV5-1|TRBJ1-2|TRBD1|-
TGCGCCAGCAGTACAGGGGGCTCAGCGGGCTACACCTTC
CASSTGGSAGYTF
>TRBV27|TRBJ1-4|TRBD1|-
TGTGCCAGCAGTTTACGAGGGGGCGCGCCTGAAAAACTGTTTTTT
CASSLRGGAPEKLFF
>TRBV16|TRBJ2-1|TRBD1|-
TGTGCCAGCAGCCAACAGACAGGGGGAAATGGTGAGCAGTTCTTC
CASSQQTGGNGEQFF
>TRBV6-4|TRBJ2-2|-|-
TGTGCCAGCAGTGACCAGGTTACCGGGGAGCTGTTTTTT
CASSDQVTGELFF
>TRBV9|TRBJ1-3|-|-
TGTGCCAGCAGCGACGCAACAGGGTTCTCTGGAAACACCATATATTTT
CASSDATGFSGNTIYF
>TRBV19|TRBJ1-2|TRBD1|-
TGTGCCAGTAGTATCCCATCAACAGGGGCCACCGTCTATGGCTACACCTTC
CASSIPSTGATVYGYTF
>TRBV4-1|TRBJ2-7|-|-
TGCGCCAGCAGCCAAGATAAGGAGTACCCCTACGAGCAGTACTTC
CASSQDKEYPYEQYF
>TRBV6-6|TRBJ2-7|TRBD1|-
TGTGCCAGCAGCCCTCGGACAGGGGCCTACGAGCAGTACTTC
CASSPRTGAYEQYF
>TRBV5-1|TRBJ2-5|-|-
TGCGCCAGCAGCCCGGACAACCAAGAGACCCAGTACTTC
CASSPDNQETQYF
>TRBV5-4|TRBJ2-7|-|-
TGTGCCAGCACCAGAGGTGGCGTCAACGAGCAGTACTTC
CASTRGGVNEQYF
>TRBV4-3|TRBJ1-2|TRBD1|-
TGCGCCAGCAGCCAAGATAGCAGGGGGAGCGGTGGCTACACCTTC
CASSQDSRGSGGYTF
>TRBV5-4|TRBJ1-6|-|-
TGTGCCAGCAGCTCCGCCACCTCACCCCTCCACTTT
CASSSATSPLHF
>TRBV15|TRBJ1-1|-|-
TGTGCCACCAGCCTACGGAGAACGAACACTGAAGCTTTCTTT
CATSLRRTNTEAFF
>TRBV7-8|TRBJ2-7|-|many
TGTGCCAGCAGCCTGGGTGAAATCGGCTACGAGCAGTACTTC
CASSLGEIGYEQYF
>TRBV11-2|TRBJ2-5|-|-
TGTGCCAGCAGCTTATCTGGAGTAAAGGGCGAGACCCAGTACTTC
CASSLSGVKGETQYF
>TRBV5-1|TRBJ1-2|-|-
TGCGCCAGCAGCTTGGGCGGCTTTTTACAATCGTATACCTATGGCTACACCTTC
CASSLGGFLQSYTYGYTF
>TRBV27|TRBJ2-2|-|-
TGTGCCAGCAGTTTAGGGAGCTACACCGGGGAGCTGTTTTTT
CASSLGSYTGELFF
>TRBV10-3|TRBJ1-6|TRBD1|-
TGTGCCATCAGCCACGAGTCAGGGGGCGTAGGGAGTTCACCCCTCCACTTT
CAISHESGGVGSSPLHF
>TRBV5-6|TRBJ1-3|-|-
TGTGCCAGCAGCTTTACTTGGAGGTCAGCCGGAAACACCATATATTTT
CASSFTWRSAGNTIYF
>TRBV7-9|TRBJ2-3|TRBD2|-
TGTGCCAGCAGCCACGAGATCAGCCCCGGGGGGGATACGCAGTATTTT
CASSHEISPGGDTQYF
>TRBV5-1|TRBJ2-7|TRBD1|-
TGCGCCAGCAGGTCGGACAGGGTCGGCGAGCAGTACTTC
CASRSDRVGEQYF
>TRBV2|TRBJ2-1|-|-
TGTGCCAGCAGTGAAGCGGGGGCGGGTCGTTCGTTCTTC
CASSEAGAGRSFF
>TRBV9|TRBJ2-2|TRBD2|once
TGTGCCAGCAGCCCCCAACTAGCGGGGAACCTCAACACCGGGGAGCTGTTTTTT
CASSPQLAGNLNTGELFF
>TRBV19|TRBJ2-6|-|-
TGTGCCAGTAGTAGGGGCGGGACGGATCTCTCTGGGGCCAACGTCCTGACTTTC
CASSRGGTDLSGANVLTF
>TRBV2|TRBJ2-3|TRBD1|-
TGTGCCAGCAGGCAACGGACAGGGTCTACAGATACGCAGTATTTT
CASRQRTGSTDTQYF
>TRBV27|TRBJ1-6|TRBD1|-
TGTGCCAGCAGTCCCGACAGGGGATGGTCACCCCTCCACTTT
CASSPDRGWSPLHF
>TRBV18|TRBJ1-1|-|many
TGTGCCAGCTCCCTGGGGGACACTGAAGCTTTCTTT
CASSLGDTEAFF
>TRBV4-1|TRBJ2-3|-|-
TGCGCCAGCAGCCAAGATGGCTGGAGTTTGGGGACAGATACGCAGTATTTT
CASSQDGWSLGTDTQYF